Listed below are T cell receptor beta chains from one sample, sequenced in a study of blood T cells in healthy people across ages. MiXCR was run by TCRdb on the 5' RACE reads, yielding one entry per CDR3 protein. The repertoire holds hundreds of thousands of distinct CDR3 sequences, with approximately 30% as singletons. The sample taken for sequencing was blood. Receptors were obtained from a woman aged 80 or older in good health. Each CDR3 is given with its conserved first and last residue. The D gene is left open where the match is weak. A clone size is listed for some rows: how often the clone was seen (once, few, many), or a class if it is expanded.

d_gene: .
abundance: many
v_gene: TRBV5-6
j_gene: TRBJ2-4
CDR3aa: CASSRDQGPINIQYF
CDR3nt: TGTGCCAGCAGCCGGGACCAGGGCCCCATAAACATTCAGTACTTC

d_gene: .
abundance: .
v_gene: TRBV15
j_gene: TRBJ2-2
CDR3aa: CATSRDLRGAQTGELFF
CDR3nt: TGTGCCACCAGCAGAGATCTTCGGGGGGCCCAAACTGGGGAGCTGTTTTTT

d_gene: .
abundance: many
v_gene: TRBV5-1
j_gene: TRBJ2-7
CDR3aa: CASSPGPPAYEQYF
CDR3nt: TGCGCCAGCAGCCCGGGCCCTCCAGCCTACGAGCAGTACTTC

d_gene: .
abundance: many
v_gene: TRBV29-1
j_gene: TRBJ2-5
CDR3aa: CSVGAARGETQYF
CDR3nt: TGCAGCGTCGGGGCGGCTAGGGGAGAGACCCAGTACTTC

d_gene: .
abundance: .
v_gene: TRBV27
j_gene: TRBJ2-1
CDR3aa: CASSLSPPVAGTYNEQFF
CDR3nt: TGTGCCAGCAGTTTATCCCCTCCGGTCGCGGGAACCTACAATGAGCAGTTCTTC

d_gene: TRBD1
abundance: .
v_gene: TRBV7-2
j_gene: TRBJ2-7
CDR3aa: CASSFDRGRGEQYF
CDR3nt: TGTGCCAGCAGCTTCGACAGGGGGCGTGGGGAGCAGTACTTC

d_gene: .
abundance: many
v_gene: TRBV6-5
j_gene: TRBJ2-3
CDR3aa: CASSYGTDTQYF
CDR3nt: TGTGCCAGCAGTTACGGCACAGATACGCAGTATTTT

d_gene: TRBD2
abundance: once
v_gene: TRBV9
j_gene: TRBJ2-3
CDR3aa: CASSVGMGTRRLSDTQYF
CDR3nt: TGTGCCAGCAGCGTAGGGATGGGGACTAGGAGGCTCTCAGATACGCAGTATTTT

d_gene: TRBD1
abundance: .
v_gene: TRBV5-1
j_gene: TRBJ2-7
CDR3aa: CASSFSSGTGSYNEQYF
CDR3nt: TGCGCCAGCAGTTTCAGCTCCGGGACAGGTTCCTACAATGAGCAGTACTTC

d_gene: TRBD1
abundance: many
v_gene: TRBV7-9
j_gene: TRBJ1-2
CDR3aa: CASSPGQMDYGYTF
CDR3nt: TGTGCCAGCAGCCCGGGACAGATGGACTATGGCTACACCTTC

d_gene: .
abundance: once
v_gene: TRBV30
j_gene: TRBJ1-6
CDR3aa: CAWSVSRQGNSPLHF
CDR3nt: TGTGCCTGGAGTGTAAGTCGCCAGGGGAATTCACCCCTCCACTTT

d_gene: TRBD1
abundance: many
v_gene: TRBV15
j_gene: TRBJ1-2
CDR3aa: CATSRDSLAGGSGYTF
CDR3nt: TGTGCCACCAGCAGAGATTCTCTGGCAGGGGGTAGTGGCTACACCTTC

d_gene: TRBD1
abundance: many
v_gene: TRBV6-1
j_gene: TRBJ2-5
CDR3aa: CASSETGVGETQYF
CDR3nt: TGTGCCAGCAGTGAAACAGGGGTTGGCGAGACCCAGTACTTC

d_gene: .
abundance: many
v_gene: TRBV7-8
j_gene: TRBJ2-3
CDR3aa: CASSTTGTFSTDTQYF
CDR3nt: TGTGCCAGCAGCACCACCGGGACTTTTAGCACAGATACGCAGTATTTT

d_gene: .
abundance: .
v_gene: TRBV20-1
j_gene: TRBJ1-1
CDR3aa: CSAVRGRAFF
CDR3nt: TGCAGTGCTGTCCGGGGGCGAGCTTTCTTT

d_gene: .
abundance: few
v_gene: TRBV15
j_gene: TRBJ1-5
CDR3aa: CATSRVGQPQHF
CDR3nt: TGTGCCACCAGCAGAGTGGGGCAGCCCCAGCATTTT

d_gene: TRBD1
abundance: many
v_gene: TRBV5-1
j_gene: TRBJ2-2
CDR3aa: CASSLGDRANTGELFF
CDR3nt: TGCGCCAGCAGCTTAGGAGACAGGGCGAACACCGGGGAGCTGTTTTTT

d_gene: TRBD2
abundance: .
v_gene: TRBV7-6
j_gene: TRBJ2-1
CDR3aa: CASSLRPRTSGINEQFF
CDR3nt: TGTGCCAGCAGCTTAAGACCTAGGACTAGCGGGATCAATGAGCAGTTCTTC

d_gene: .
abundance: .
v_gene: TRBV5-1
j_gene: TRBJ1-2
CDR3aa: CASSFDGEGDYGYTF
CDR3nt: TGCGCCAGCAGCTTCGATGGGGAGGGGGACTATGGCTACACCTTC

d_gene: .
abundance: many
v_gene: TRBV6-2/TRBV6-3
j_gene: TRBJ2-7
CDR3aa: CASRLTAGGSYEQYF
CDR3nt: TGTGCCAGCAGGCTGACAGCCGGCGGATCCTACGAGCAGTACTTC

d_gene: TRBD1
abundance: .
v_gene: TRBV6-6
j_gene: TRBJ1-1
CDR3aa: CASRRTGGTSTEAFF
CDR3nt: TGTGCCAGCAGGCGGACAGGGGGAACCAGCACTGAAGCTTTCTTT

d_gene: .
abundance: .
v_gene: TRBV7-2
j_gene: TRBJ2-3
CDR3aa: CASSSPDSSTDTQYF
CDR3nt: TGTGCCAGCAGCTCGCCGGACAGCAGCACAGATACGCAGTATTTT

d_gene: TRBD2
abundance: many
v_gene: TRBV7-2
j_gene: TRBJ2-5
CDR3aa: CASSPGGLAGSWAQYF
CDR3nt: TGTGCCAGCAGCCCCGGAGGACTAGCGGGGTCATGGGCCCAGTACTTC